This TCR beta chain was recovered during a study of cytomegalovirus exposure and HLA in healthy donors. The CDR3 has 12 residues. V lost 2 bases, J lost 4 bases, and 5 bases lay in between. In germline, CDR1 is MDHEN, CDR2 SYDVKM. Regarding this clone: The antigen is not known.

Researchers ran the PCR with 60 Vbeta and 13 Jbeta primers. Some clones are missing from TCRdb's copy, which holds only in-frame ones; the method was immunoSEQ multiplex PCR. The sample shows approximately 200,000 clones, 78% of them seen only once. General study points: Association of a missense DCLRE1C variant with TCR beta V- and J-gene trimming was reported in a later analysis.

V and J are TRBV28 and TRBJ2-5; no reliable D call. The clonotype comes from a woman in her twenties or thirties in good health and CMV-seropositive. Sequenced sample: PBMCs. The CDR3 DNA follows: TGTGCCAGCAGTTTACCCGGAGAGACCCAGTACTTC. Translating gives CASSLPGETQYF.